The subject of this entry is one TCR beta chain. Everyone who took part was about 18 to 90 years old, and they came from about two dozen US areas. Donors in Cohort 3 counted as recovered after two negative PCRs, clearance, or symptom resolution. The data were obtained in a study of blood T cell repertoires in COVID-19. Study-wide background: Sources were T cells, B-cell-depleted T cells, or PBMCs; the material itself was cDNA or gDNA.

Study processing details: Estimates of nucleated cell counts were drawn from the amplification of reference gene primers. TCRdb's table, derived via immunoSEQ multiplex PCR, lists solely in-frame clones and lacks some. V, J and clone size are taken as reported in that table, and D and trimming were inferred from the DNA itself. The sample has 150,000 to 200,000 clones, roughly 90% seen once. Trimming stripped 4 bases from V and 1 base from J, with 15 bases between. This CDR3 is built from 15 residues. Germline V gives CDR1 SGHRS, CDR2 YFSETQ. The rearrangement links TRBV5-1 to TRBJ2-7; a weak D match, TRBD1 (5 bases). The clonotype was recovered from a woman aged 45-65 years who had recovered from COVID-19. Sequences were obtained from PBMCs or T cells enriched from blood (not recorded which). The CDR3 loop reads CASSLKGPGSYEQYF. The CDR3 DNA follows: TGCGCCAGCAGCCTTAAGGGGCCAGGTTCCTACGAGCAGTACTTC. Supplemented by reference TRBV5-1 and TRBJ2-7, the full variable domain reads KAGVTQTPRYLIKTRGQQVTLSCSPISGHRSVSWYQQTPGQGLQFLFEYFSETQRNKGNFPGRFSGRQFSNSRSEMNVSTLELGDSALYLCASSLKGPGSYEQYFGPGTRLTVT.